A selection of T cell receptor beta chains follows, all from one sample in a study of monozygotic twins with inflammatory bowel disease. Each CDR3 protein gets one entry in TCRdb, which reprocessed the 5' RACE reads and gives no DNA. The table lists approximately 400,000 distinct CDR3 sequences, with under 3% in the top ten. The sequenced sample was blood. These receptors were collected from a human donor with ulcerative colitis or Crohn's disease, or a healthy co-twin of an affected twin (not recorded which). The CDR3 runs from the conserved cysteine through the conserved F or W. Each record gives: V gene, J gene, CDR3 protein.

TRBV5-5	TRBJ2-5	CASSSGAEVQETQYF
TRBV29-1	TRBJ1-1	CSVLWGNTEAFF
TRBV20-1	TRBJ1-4	CSARHIRREKLFF
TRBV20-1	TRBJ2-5	CSASVLAGETQYF
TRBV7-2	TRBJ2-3	CASSRTSGSFDTQYF
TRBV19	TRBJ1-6	CASSPFLTGDYSSYNSPLHF
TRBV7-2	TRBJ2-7	CASSSGLAPYEQYF
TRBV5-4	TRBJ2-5	CASSRDRGVQETQYF
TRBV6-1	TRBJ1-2	CASSEGGGYTF
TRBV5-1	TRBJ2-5	CASSLEASVGQETQYF
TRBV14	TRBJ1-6	CASSRPQRNSPLHF
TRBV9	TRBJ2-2	CASSPVAGGTSGELFF
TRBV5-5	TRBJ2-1	CASSFSRDREFF
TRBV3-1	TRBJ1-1	CASSQVTLLHTEAFF
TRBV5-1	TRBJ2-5	CASSFQGRETQYF